The rows below give T cell receptor beta chains drawn from one sample of a study of T cells in Graves' hyperthyroidism and ophthalmopathy. TCRdb called the multiplex PCR reads again in MiXCR, with one record for every CDR3 protein. This sample has around 400,000 distinct CDR3 sequences, with over 12% found just once. Material for sequencing was blood. The receptors originated from a woman aged 55-70 years with Graves' ophthalmopathy. The CDR3 runs from the conserved cysteine through the conserved F or W. A D gene is named only where the DNA matches it firmly. Only part of the rows carry a size: once, few, many, or a class if the clone is expanded.

d_gene: -
j_gene: TRBJ2-7
v_gene: TRBV19
abundance: few
CDR3aa: CASGTPWVGQDEQYF
CDR3nt: TGTGCCAGTGGTACCCCCTGGGTAGGGCAGGACGAGCAGTACTTC

d_gene: -
j_gene: TRBJ2-2
v_gene: TRBV6-1
abundance: few
CDR3aa: CATYRASGELFF
CDR3nt: TGTGCCACTTACAGGGCCAGCGGGGAGCTGTTTTTT

d_gene: -
j_gene: TRBJ1-1
v_gene: TRBV13
abundance: many
CDR3aa: CASSSPGEAFF
CDR3nt: TGTGCCAGCAGCTCCCCGGGGGAAGCTTTCTTT

d_gene: TRBD2
j_gene: TRBJ2-7
v_gene: TRBV29-1
abundance: many
CDR3aa: CSVQNYLTSAEQYF
CDR3nt: TGCAGCGTCCAGAATTACCTCACTAGCGCCGAGCAGTACTTC

d_gene: -
j_gene: TRBJ1-6
v_gene: TRBV3-1
abundance: many
CDR3aa: CASSGRSHNSPLHF
CDR3nt: TGTGCCAGCAGCGGCAGGAGCCATAATTCACCCCTCCACTTT

d_gene: -
j_gene: TRBJ2-2
v_gene: TRBV12-3/TRBV12-4
abundance: few
CDR3aa: CASSPGLGTGELFF
CDR3nt: TGTGCCAGCAGCCCGGGTCTAGGAACCGGGGAGCTGTTTTTT

d_gene: -
j_gene: TRBJ2-1
v_gene: TRBV5-1
abundance: -
CDR3aa: CASGQTGNEQFF
CDR3nt: TGCGCCAGCGGCCAGACAGGCAATGAGCAGTTCTTC

d_gene: -
j_gene: TRBJ2-1
v_gene: TRBV18
abundance: many
CDR3aa: CASSPQIGGNSDEQFF
CDR3nt: TGTGCCAGCTCCCCCCAAATTGGCGGGAACAGCGATGAGCAGTTCTTC

d_gene: TRBD1
j_gene: TRBJ1-4
v_gene: TRBV19
abundance: once
CDR3aa: CASSPWDRGGEKLFF
CDR3nt: TGTGCCAGTAGTCCCTGGGACAGGGGAGGCGAAAAACTGTTTTTT

d_gene: TRBD1
j_gene: TRBJ1-5
v_gene: TRBV24-1
abundance: few
CDR3aa: CATSDRTGGSNQPQHF
CDR3nt: TGTGCCACCAGTGACCGGACAGGGGGATCCAATCAGCCCCAGCATTTT

d_gene: TRBD2
j_gene: TRBJ2-5
v_gene: TRBV20-1
abundance: few
CDR3aa: CSARGLAGETQYF
CDR3nt: TGCAGTGCTAGAGGACTAGCGGGCGAGACCCAGTACTTC

d_gene: TRBD1
j_gene: TRBJ2-5
v_gene: TRBV18
abundance: few
CDR3aa: CASSPPRQGGETQYF
CDR3nt: TGTGCCAGCTCACCCCCCCGACAGGGTGGAGAGACCCAGTACTTC

d_gene: -
j_gene: TRBJ2-3
v_gene: TRBV19
abundance: few
CDR3aa: CASNVGNGLADTQYF
CDR3nt: TGTGCCAGTAACGTCGGGAATGGGTTAGCAGATACGCAGTATTTT

d_gene: -
j_gene: TRBJ1-1
v_gene: TRBV6-1
abundance: many
CDR3aa: CASTTGGLNTEAFF
CDR3nt: TGTGCCAGCACCACGGGGGGGTTGAACACTGAAGCTTTCTTT

d_gene: TRBD1
j_gene: TRBJ2-7
v_gene: TRBV5-1
abundance: -
CDR3aa: CASSPTTGGENEQYF
CDR3nt: TGCGCCAGCAGCCCCACGACAGGGGGAGAGAACGAGCAGTACTTC

d_gene: -
j_gene: TRBJ2-7
v_gene: TRBV12-3/TRBV12-4
abundance: many
CDR3aa: CASSQGGRALGEQYF
CDR3nt: TGTGCCAGTAGTCAAGGGGGGAGGGCCCTCGGCGAGCAGTACTTC

d_gene: TRBD1
j_gene: TRBJ2-1
v_gene: TRBV19
abundance: -
CDR3aa: CATRDRGSNEQFF
CDR3nt: TGTGCCACTCGGGACAGGGGATCCAATGAGCAGTTCTTC

d_gene: TRBD2
j_gene: TRBJ2-1
v_gene: TRBV2
abundance: many
CDR3aa: CASSAAGVTYNEQFF
CDR3nt: TGTGCCAGCAGTGCAGCGGGAGTGACCTACAATGAGCAGTTCTTC

d_gene: -
j_gene: TRBJ1-2
v_gene: TRBV6-5
abundance: many
CDR3aa: CASSYRGANNYGYTF
CDR3nt: TGTGCCAGCAGTTACCGGGGGGCGAACAACTATGGCTACACCTTC

d_gene: TRBD2
j_gene: TRBJ2-7
v_gene: TRBV28
abundance: many
CDR3aa: CASSQTSSSGSGEQYF
CDR3nt: TGTGCCAGCAGTCAAACCTCATCTAGCGGGAGTGGCGAGCAGTACTTC

d_gene: TRBD2
j_gene: TRBJ2-3
v_gene: TRBV28
abundance: -
CDR3aa: CASSLGGIAGADTQYF
CDR3nt: TGTGCCAGCAGTTTAGGAGGAATAGCGGGAGCAGATACGCAGTATTTT